A single sample is the source of the 2 T cell receptor beta chains below, sequenced in a study of glioma-infiltrating T cells (dated by TCRdb to 2016 to 2017). Sequencing used an Illumina MiSeq. The iRepertoire nested amplicon-rescue multiplex PCR (arm-PCR) platform was used to amplify TCR alpha and beta CDR3 regions from RNA. The public reads were run again by TCRdb, first through fastp at Q25 and then through MiXCR, and only productive beta chains were kept. One record per CDR3 amino acid sequence lists the most common genes and DNA. This sample comprises approximately 130,000 distinct CDR3 sequences, around 25% of them detected only once. The ten largest account for around a quarter of the sample. The sample was glioma tissue, nonneoplastic brain tissue, or PBMCs (not recorded which). These receptors all come from a human donor with low-grade glioma or glioblastoma, undergoing nonglioma brain surgery, or in good health (not recorded which).

This chain connects TRBV6-2 or TRBV6-3 to TRBJ2-4, with 11 bases identical to TRBD1. The germline V gene has CDR1 MNHEY and CDR2 SVGEGT. The CDR3 is 14 amino acids. V dropped 6 bases and J dropped 8; count of bases not matched to a gene: 6. CDR3 loop: CASRPGTGGDIQYF. DNA for the CDR3: TGTGCCAGCAGGCCCGGGACAGGGGGAGACATTCAGTACTTC.

About this clonotype: A read error may be the cause here, since a much bigger clone is one base away. The CDR3 region is CASSPGGRGNTIYF. The CDR3, as DNA: TGTGCCAGCAGCCCAGGGGGCAGGGGAAACACCATATATTTT. The chain is built from TRBV6-5 and TRBJ1-3; 8 nucleotides match TRBD1. V shed 6 bases and J 4 bases; nucleotides not matched to a gene: 5. CDR1 and CDR2 from the germline V gene are MNHEY and SVGAGI. This CDR3 comprises 14 residues.